This TCR beta chain was identified during a study of cytomegalovirus exposure and HLA in healthy donors. Study overall: Tens of millions of unique TCRs from HLA-typed donors were held in an early data release.

The CDR3 is made up of 16 amino acids. Germline CDR1 SGHVS, CDR2 FNYEAQ. V lost 1 base to trimming and J lost 1 base; unmatched junction nucleotides: 3. Study findings and constraints: An assumption of roughly uniform sequencing depth across donors underlay the presence/absence analyses. It was in a later analysis that TCR association rates were seen to vary by HLA locus, highest for DRB1 and lowest for HLA-C. The study recorded 150 to 200 TCR beta chains that were cytomegalovirus-associated.

Both 60 Vbeta primers and 13 Jbeta primers went into the PCR. The protocol was immunoSEQ multiplex PCR, while the TCRdb copy is restricted to in-frame clones and leaves out a portion. The table includes 280,000 or so clones, about 90% detected once. Of note for this clone: Its specificity is not known.

Sequencing used PBMCs. The chain combines TRBV7-6 with TRBJ2-7; TRBD1 matches 11 bases. The source is a woman under 30 in good health and CMV-seronegative. This chain's CDR3 is CASSLVGQGVSYEQYF. The CDR3 nucleotides are TGTGCCAGCAGCTTAGTGGGACAGGGGGTGTCCTACGAGCAGTACTTC.